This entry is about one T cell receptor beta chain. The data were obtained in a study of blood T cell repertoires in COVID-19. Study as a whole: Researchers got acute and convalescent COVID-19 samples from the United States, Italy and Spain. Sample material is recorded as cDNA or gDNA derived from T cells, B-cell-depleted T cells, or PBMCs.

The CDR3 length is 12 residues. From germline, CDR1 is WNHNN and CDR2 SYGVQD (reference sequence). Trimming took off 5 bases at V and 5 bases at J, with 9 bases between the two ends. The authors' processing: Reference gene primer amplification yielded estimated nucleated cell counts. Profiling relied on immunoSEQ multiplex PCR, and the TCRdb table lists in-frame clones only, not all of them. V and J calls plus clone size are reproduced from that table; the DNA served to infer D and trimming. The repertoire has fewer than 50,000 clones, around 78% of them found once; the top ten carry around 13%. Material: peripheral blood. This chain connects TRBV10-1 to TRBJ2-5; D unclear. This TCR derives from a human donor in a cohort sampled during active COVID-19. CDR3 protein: CASSFFFETQYF. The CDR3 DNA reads TGCGCCAGCAGTTTCTTTTTTGAGACCCAGTACTTC.